This is a list of T cell receptor beta chains from one sample in a study of blood T cell repertoires in COVID-19. The assay was immunoSEQ multiplex PCR, and TCRdb's table has in-frame clones only and misses some. The profile covers fewer than 250,000 clones, with 88% appearing a single time and under 2% taken by the ten largest. Sequences were obtained from peripheral blood. These receptors were collected from a man between 65 and 79 years old with acute or convalescent COVID-19. The CDR3 runs from the conserved cysteine through the conserved F or W. Each record gives: CDR3 protein, CDR3 DNA, D gene, J gene, V gene, clone size. D genes are given only for firm matches. Clone size appears in some rows only: once, few, many, or a class for an expanded clone.

CDR3: CASSFDSLKAYEQYF; DNA: TGTGCCAGCAGCTTCGACAGCCTAAAAGCCTACGAGCAGTACTTC; D: NA; J: TRBJ2-7; V: TRBV7-2; size: NA
CDR3: CAISTGPLGAQPQHF; DNA: TGTGCCATCAGCACAGGGCCCCTGGGGGCTCAGCCCCAGCATTTT; D: NA; J: TRBJ1-5; V: TRBV10-3; size: NA
CDR3: CASSIAGAKAFF; DNA: TGTGCCAGTAGTATAGCAGGGGCTAAGGCTTTCTTT; D: NA; J: TRBJ1-1; V: TRBV19; size: NA
CDR3: CASSQDVTATNQPQHF; DNA: TGCGCCAGCAGCCAAGACGTGACAGCGACCAATCAGCCCCAGCATTTT; D: NA; J: TRBJ1-5; V: TRBV4-1; size: few
CDR3: CASSLSSYQETQYF; DNA: TGTGCCAGCAGCCTATCGTCGTACCAAGAGACCCAGTACTTC; D: NA; J: TRBJ2-5; V: TRBV7-8; size: NA
CDR3: CASEGTGFTGELFF; DNA: TGTGCCAGTGAGGGGACAGGGTTCACCGGGGAGCTGTTTTTT; D: TRBD1; J: TRBJ2-2; V: TRBV19; size: NA
CDR3: CASSLEQGTDTQYF; DNA: TGCGCCAGCAGCTTGGAACAGGGGACAGATACGCAGTATTTT; D: TRBD1; J: TRBJ2-3; V: TRBV5-1; size: NA
CDR3: CASRSLGTGGTEAFF; DNA: TGTGCCAGCAGATCCCTTGGGACAGGGGGCACTGAAGCTTTCTTT; D: TRBD1; J: TRBJ1-1; V: TRBV28; size: NA
CDR3: CASSQGLGQGDYEQYF; DNA: TGCGCCAGCAGCCAAGGACTGGGACAGGGCGACTACGAGCAGTACTTC; D: TRBD1; J: TRBJ2-7; V: TRBV4-1; size: once
CDR3: CASSRDQGVYGYTF; DNA: TGTGCCAGCAGCCGCGACCAGGGGGTCTATGGCTACACCTTC; D: TRBD1; J: TRBJ1-2; V: TRBV7-8; size: NA
CDR3: CASSLEGGAKNIQYF; DNA: TGTGCCAGCAGCTTAGAAGGGGGAGCCAAAAACATTCAGTACTTC; D: NA; J: TRBJ2-4; V: TRBV7-9; size: NA
CDR3: CASSLNPAQIGGENTEAFF; DNA: TGTGCCAGCAGCTTAAATCCGGCCCAGATCGGGGGGGAGAACACTGAAGCTTTCTTT; D: NA; J: TRBJ1-1; V: TRBV7-3; size: NA
CDR3: CASSSTSVNTGELFF; DNA: TGTGCCAGCAGCTCCACTAGCGTGAACACCGGGGAGCTGTTTTTT; D: TRBD2; J: TRBJ2-2; V: TRBV11-3; size: NA
CDR3: CSVATGLKETQYF; DNA: TGCAGCGTTGCAACAGGGTTGAAAGAGACCCAGTACTTC; D: NA; J: TRBJ2-5; V: TRBV29-1; size: NA
CDR3: CASSFPTGPGYGYTF; DNA: TGTGCCAGCAGTTTCCCGACAGGCCCAGGCTATGGCTACACCTTC; D: NA; J: TRBJ1-2; V: TRBV28; size: NA
CDR3: CASSPGHRAGGYTF; DNA: TGTGCCAGCAGTCCCGGACACCGGGCCGGTGGCTACACCTTC; D: NA; J: TRBJ1-2; V: TRBV28; size: NA
CDR3: CASSTLWTGAGNTIYF; DNA: TGTGCCAGTAGTACCCTCTGGACAGGGGCTGGAAACACCATATATTTT; D: TRBD1; J: TRBJ1-3; V: TRBV19; size: NA
CDR3: CASSQSSGTGGEQYF; DNA: TGCGCCAGCAGCCAATCCAGCGGGACAGGGGGCGAGCAGTACTTC; D: TRBD1; J: TRBJ2-7; V: TRBV5-1; size: once
CDR3: CASSLGGQGYQPQHF; DNA: TGCGCCAGCAGCTTGGGTGGACAGGGGTATCAGCCCCAGCATTTT; D: TRBD1; J: TRBJ1-5; V: TRBV5-1; size: NA
CDR3: CAISGPGTENYGYTF; DNA: TGTGCCATCAGTGGTCCCGGGACAGAGAACTATGGCTACACCTTC; D: TRBD1; J: TRBJ1-2; V: TRBV10-3; size: NA
CDR3: CASSQPGQENTEAFF; DNA: TGCGCCAGCAGCCAACCGGGACAGGAGAACACTGAAGCTTTCTTT; D: TRBD1; J: TRBJ1-1; V: TRBV4-1; size: NA
CDR3: CASTSLQGDFHEQYF; DNA: TGTGCCAGCACCTCCCTGCAGGGGGATTTCCACGAGCAGTACTTC; D: TRBD1; J: TRBJ2-7; V: TRBV7-8; size: NA
CDR3: CASSPAGVPEQFF; DNA: TGTGCCAGCTCACCCGCGGGCGTTCCTGAGCAGTTCTTC; D: NA; J: TRBJ2-1; V: TRBV18; size: NA
CDR3: CASSISPGVGRDTQYF; DNA: TGTGCCAGTAGTATATCCCCAGGGGTGGGTCGAGATACGCAGTATTTT; D: NA; J: TRBJ2-3; V: TRBV19; size: NA
CDR3: CASSLGSSSYEQYF; DNA: TGTGCCAGCAGTTTGGGCAGCAGCTCCTACGAGCAGTACTTC; D: NA; J: TRBJ2-7; V: TRBV28; size: NA
CDR3: CASSAPHRGSPLHF; DNA: TGTGCCAGCAGTGCACCCCACAGGGGTTCACCCCTCCACTTT; D: TRBD1; J: TRBJ1-6; V: TRBV28; size: NA
CDR3: CASSYATGGREAFF; DNA: TGTGCCAGCAGTTACGCGACAGGGGGAAGGGAAGCTTTCTTT; D: TRBD1; J: TRBJ1-1; V: TRBV6-5; size: NA
CDR3: CASSQDYGGIVETQYF; DNA: TGCGCCAGCAGCCAAGATTACGGCGGGATAGTGGAGACCCAGTACTTC; D: NA; J: TRBJ2-5; V: TRBV4-1; size: NA
CDR3: CASSMRHSDYEQYF; DNA: TGTGCCAGTAGTATGAGGCACTCAGACTACGAGCAGTACTTC; D: NA; J: TRBJ2-7; V: TRBV19; size: NA
CDR3: CASSSLLGDTQYF; DNA: TGTGCCAGCAGCTCCCTCCTCGGGGATACGCAGTATTTT; D: NA; J: TRBJ2-3; V: TRBV11-2; size: NA
CDR3: CASSLVWDITNYGYTF; DNA: TGTGCCAGCAGCTTAGTATGGGACATTACTAACTATGGCTACACCTTC; D: NA; J: TRBJ1-2; V: TRBV7-2; size: NA
CDR3: CASSLNAASVEQYF; DNA: TGCGCCAGCAGCTTGAACGCAGCGTCTGTCGAGCAGTACTTC; D: NA; J: TRBJ2-7; V: TRBV5-1; size: NA
CDR3: CASSSSGLNTEAFF; DNA: TGTGCCAGCAGCTCATCAGGTCTGAACACTGAAGCTTTCTTT; D: NA; J: TRBJ1-1; V: TRBV28; size: NA
CDR3: CAISESGGDLNYGYTF; DNA: TGTGCCATCAGTGAGTCTGGGGGGGACCTTAACTATGGCTACACCTTC; D: NA; J: TRBJ1-2; V: TRBV10-3; size: NA
CDR3: CASSGLAGSTGELFF; DNA: TGCGCCAGCAGCGGGCTAGCGGGCAGCACCGGGGAGCTGTTTTTT; D: TRBD2; J: TRBJ2-2; V: TRBV5-1; size: NA
CDR3: CASSFGAGGHNEQFF; DNA: TGTGCCAGCAGTTTCGGGGCGGGAGGTCACAATGAGCAGTTCTTC; D: TRBD2; J: TRBJ2-1; V: TRBV27; size: NA
CDR3: CASRRPLTGLSNQPQHF; DNA: TGTGCCAGCAGGCGACCCTTGACGGGACTTAGCAATCAGCCCCAGCATTTT; D: NA; J: TRBJ1-5; V: TRBV6-6; size: NA
CDR3: CASLRLTAPNTEAFF; DNA: TGTGCCAGCCTCAGGTTGACCGCCCCGAACACTGAAGCTTTCTTT; D: NA; J: TRBJ1-1; V: TRBV6-5; size: NA
CDR3: CASGLAGGEVNEQFF; DNA: TGTGCCAGCGGTCTAGCGGGAGGTGAGGTAAATGAGCAGTTCTTC; D: TRBD2; J: TRBJ2-1; V: TRBV7-8; size: NA
CDR3: CASSFRGATNEKLFF; DNA: TGCGCCAGCAGCTTCAGGGGGGCAACTAATGAAAAACTGTTTTTT; D: TRBD1; J: TRBJ1-4; V: TRBV5-1; size: NA
CDR3: CASSQTRLAPEQYF; DNA: TGCGCCAGCAGCCAAACCCGGCTAGCTCCCGAGCAGTACTTC; D: NA; J: TRBJ2-7; V: TRBV4-3; size: NA
CDR3: CASSPSPGDQPQHF; DNA: TGTGCCAGCTCACCATCCCCAGGCGATCAGCCCCAGCATTTT; D: NA; J: TRBJ1-5; V: TRBV18; size: NA
CDR3: CASSATSYGNEQFF; DNA: TGTGCCAGCAGCGCTACTAGCTATGGGAATGAGCAGTTCTTC; D: NA; J: TRBJ2-1; V: TRBV9; size: NA
CDR3: CAWSVPPRGMGYNSPLHF; DNA: TGTGCCTGGAGCGTACCCCCCCGGGGAATGGGCTATAATTCACCCCTCCACTTT; D: NA; J: TRBJ1-6; V: TRBV30; size: NA
CDR3: CAWGRGSSNQPQHF; DNA: TGTGCCTGGGGCAGGGGGTCTAGCAATCAGCCCCAGCATTTT; D: TRBD1; J: TRBJ1-5; V: TRBV30; size: NA
CDR3: CATSRRAGRGTDTQYF; DNA: TGTGCCACCAGCAGAAGGGCAGGGAGGGGGACAGATACGCAGTATTTT; D: NA; J: TRBJ2-3; V: TRBV15; size: few
CDR3: CASSPETTSGRAQYF; DNA: TGCGCCAGCAGCCCTGAAACCACTAGCGGGAGGGCGCAGTACTTC; D: TRBD2; J: TRBJ2-7; V: TRBV5-1; size: NA
CDR3: CASSETGRVRDEQFF; DNA: TGTGCCAGCAGCGAGACAGGTAGAGTCAGGGATGAGCAGTTCTTC; D: NA; J: TRBJ2-1; V: TRBV9; size: NA
CDR3: CASRLAGGVGTGELFF; DNA: TGTGCCAGCAGACTAGCGGGAGGGGTCGGCACCGGGGAGCTGTTTTTT; D: TRBD2; J: TRBJ2-2; V: TRBV5-4; size: NA
CDR3: CAWNTGTDTQYF; DNA: TGTGCCTGGAATACAGGCACAGATACGCAGTATTTT; D: NA; J: TRBJ2-3; V: TRBV30; size: NA
CDR3: CASSPGTTTGELFF; DNA: TGTGCCAGCAGCCCCGGGACAACCACCGGGGAGCTGTTTTTT; D: NA; J: TRBJ2-2; V: TRBV3-1/TRBV3-2; size: NA
CDR3: CASSVRTGRGASSYNEQFF; DNA: TGCGCCAGCAGCGTACGGACTGGCCGGGGGGCAAGCTCCTACAATGAGCAGTTCTTC; D: NA; J: TRBJ2-1; V: TRBV5-1; size: NA
CDR3: CASSQTGFTDTQYF; DNA: TGTGCCAGCAGCCAAACAGGGTTCACAGATACGCAGTATTTT; D: NA; J: TRBJ2-3; V: TRBV3-1/TRBV3-2; size: NA
CDR3: CASSQQGVDGYTF; DNA: TGTGCCAGCTCACAACAGGGGGTTGACGGCTACACCTTC; D: TRBD1; J: TRBJ1-2; V: TRBV18; size: NA
CDR3: CATSGGQEAFF; DNA: TGTGCCACCAGTGGGGGACAGGAAGCTTTCTTT; D: TRBD1; J: TRBJ1-1; V: TRBV24-1; size: NA
CDR3: CASSIGDRVRGEAFF; DNA: TGTGCCAGTAGTATAGGTGACAGGGTTCGCGGTGAAGCTTTCTTT; D: TRBD1; J: TRBJ1-1; V: TRBV19; size: NA
CDR3: CASGLIQGNTGELFF; DNA: TGTGCTAGTGGTTTGATCCAGGGGAACACCGGGGAGCTGTTTTTT; D: NA; J: TRBJ2-2; V: TRBV12-5; size: NA
CDR3: CASSIGAGRLTF; DNA: TGTGCCAGCAGCATTGGAGCGGGACGGCTGACTTTC; D: TRBD2; J: TRBJ2-6; V: TRBV11-3; size: NA
CDR3: CASSHISRGSYNEQFF; DNA: TGTGCCAGCAGCCATATTTCAAGGGGCTCCTACAATGAGCAGTTCTTC; D: NA; J: TRBJ2-1; V: TRBV3-1/TRBV3-2; size: few